Below are 17 T cell receptor beta chains sequenced from a single sample in a study of cytomegalovirus exposure and HLA in healthy donors. PCR amplification relied on 60 Vbeta primers (plus 13 Jbeta primers). Data came from immunoSEQ multiplex PCR; TCRdb stores just in-frame clones and leaves some out. The sample lists roughly 110,000 clones; roughly 80% were seen once. Sequencing was carried out using PBMCs. These receptors all come from a young man in good health and CMV-seronegative.

The chain combines TRBV7-2 with TRBJ2-7, with D perhaps matching TRBD2 (5 bases). From germline, CDR1 is SGHTA and CDR2 FQGNSA. Trimming shortened V by 1 base and J by 0 bases, and 13 bases separated the two germline ends. CDR3 length: 16 amino acids. The CDR3 is CASSLGGGVSSYEQYF. CDR3 coding DNA: TGTGCCAGCAGCTTAGGCGGAGGCGTTAGCTCCTACGAGCAGTACTTC.

The V call is TRBV14, the J call TRBJ1-5; D not resolved. The CDR3 spans 12 residues. CDR1 and CDR2 from the germline V gene are SGHDN and FVKESK. V lost 4 bases, J lost 5 bases, and 6 bases lay in between. The CDR3 region is CASSRGHQPQHF. The DNA for the CDR3 is TGTGCCAGCAGCCGAGGGCATCAGCCCCAGCATTTT.

This chain links TRBV6-5 with TRBJ1-1; D may be TRBD1 (5 bases). Trimming pared 6 bases from V and 3 bases from J, leaving 11 bases between. This CDR3 is built from 13 residues. Germline V lookup: CDR1 MNHEY, CDR2 SVGAGI. The CDR3 DNA reads TGTGCCAGCAGGACAGTAGTCTACACTGAAGCTTTCTTT. This encodes CASRTVVYTEAFF.

Worth noting for this clone: Other DNA sequences within the sample encode an identical CDR3. The gene calls are TRBV10-2 and TRBJ1-6, with 8 bases that match TRBD1. The germline gives CDR1 WSHSY, CDR2 SAAADI. This CDR3 has 16 residues. Losses at the gene ends were 6 bases for V and 0 bases for J; bases not matched to a gene: 4. CDR3 in DNA: TGCGCCAGCAGCAGGACAGGGAGCTCCTATAATTCACCCCTCCACTTT. Encoded protein: CASSRTGSSYNSPLHF.

The V gene is TRBV9, the J gene TRBJ2-1, with 14 bases matching TRBD2. Germline V gene sequence: CDR1 SGDLS, CDR2 YYNGEE. The V and J ends lost 0 bases and 5 bases, in that order; junction bases with no gene match: 1. The CDR3 sequence is 16 residues long. In DNA form, the CDR3 reads TGTGCCAGCAGCGTAGGACTAGCGGGAGGGCACAATGAGCAGTTCTTC. Translation: CASSVGLAGGHNEQFF.

This chain uses TRBV10-1 with TRBJ2-3; 10 positions agree with TRBD1. Germline CDR1 reads WNHNN; CDR2 reads SYGVQD (reference sequence). This CDR3 has 13 residues. J was trimmed by 8 bases and V by 4 bases; bases with no gene match: 3. CDR3 residues: CASSAGQGFTQYF. Here the CDR3 DNA reads TGCGCCAGCAGTGCGGGACAGGGGTTTACGCAGTATTTT.

This chain connects TRBV28 to TRBJ1-5, with TRBD1 identical over 11 bases. V lost 7 bases to trimming and J lost 6 bases; unmatched junction nucleotides: 5. In germline, CDR1 is MDHEN, CDR2 SYDVKM. The CDR3 has 14 amino acids. CDR3 in amino acids: CASTRTGGGQPQHF. CDR3 in DNA: TGTGCCAGCACCCGGACAGGGGGCGGTCAGCCCCAGCATTTT.

This chain uses TRBV27 with TRBJ2-7, with 10 bases lining up with TRBD2. The CDR3 has 14 amino acids. The germline V gene encodes CDR1 MNHEY and CDR2 SMNVEV (reference sequence). Losses at the gene ends were 6 bases for V and 3 bases for J; bases not matched to a gene: 5. Here the CDR3 reads CASSWGTSVYEQYF. The CDR3 DNA reads TGTGCCAGCAGCTGGGGGACTAGCGTCTACGAGCAGTACTTC.

V is TRBV6-1 and J is TRBJ2-1; 9 positions match TRBD2. V was pared by 6 bases and J by 6 bases, with 3 bases of the junction left unmatched. The germline gives CDR1 MNHNS, CDR2 SASEGT. This CDR3 has 13 amino acids. DNA for the CDR3: TGTGCCAGCAGAGCGGGGGGTGGCAATGAGCAGTTCTTC. This translates into CASRAGGGNEQFF.

The chain is built from TRBV30 and TRBJ1-5; D unresolved. There are 14 residues in the CDR3. CDR1 is GTSNPN and CDR2 is SVGIG in the germline V gene (reference sequence). Trimming shortened V by 0 bases and J by 1 base, and 7 bases separated the two germline ends. CDR3 protein: CAWSVGGSNQPQHF. The CDR3 DNA follows: TGTGCCTGGAGTGTAGGAGGGAGCAATCAGCCCCAGCATTTT.

Here the CDR3 reads CASSVGATDTQYF. In DNA form, the CDR3 reads TGTGCCAGCAGCGTAGGAGCGACAGATACGCAGTATTTT. This chain joins TRBV9 and TRBJ2-3; D gene unclear. Germline V gene lookup returns CDR1 SGDLS and CDR2 YYNGEE. The CDR3 is 13 residues long. The V and J ends lost 0 bases and 3 bases respectively, with 5 bases between them. The whole variable domain, remainder taken from reference TRBV9 and TRBJ2-3, is DSGVTQTPKHLITATGQRVTLRCSPRSGDLSVYWYQQSLDQGLQFLIQYYNGEERAKGNILERFSAQQFPDLHSELNLSSLELGDSALYFCASSVGATDTQYFGPGTRLTVL.

The chain carries TRBV6-1 and TRBJ2-5, with 7 positions matching TRBD2. Germline loops: CDR1 MNHNS, CDR2 SASEGT. V lost 5 bases to trimming and J lost 4 bases; unmatched junction nucleotides: 10. The CDR3 runs to 15 residues. CDR3 in DNA: TGTGCCAGCAGTTGGGGGAGGGCTAGTTTAGAGACCCAGTACTTC. Amino acids: CASSWGRASLETQYF.

The rearrangement links TRBV29-1 to TRBJ1-3; D call uncertain. Germline V gives CDR1 SQVTM, CDR2 ANQGSEA. The CDR3 loop spans 12 amino acids. V was cut by 3 bases and J by 5 bases, with 8 bases left in between. The CDR3 bases are TGCAGCGTTGACCAGGCCCGAAACACCATATATTTT. Translation: CSVDQARNTIYF.

The CDR3 DNA reads TGTGCCAGCAGCCAAGATGGGGGACAGGGAGCTGATACGCAGTATTTT. Amino acid sequence: CASSQDGGQGADTQYF. The V call is TRBV4-2, the J call TRBJ2-3; TRBD1 aligns across 9 bases. V gave up 0 bases and J gave up 6 bases; unmatched junction bases: 7. Germline V gene data show CDR1 as LGHNA and CDR2 as YNFKEQ. This CDR3 comprises 16 residues.

This clone was counted a few times. This rearrangement joins TRBV7-2 to TRBJ2-2, with 7 positions matching TRBD2. Losses at the gene ends were 1 base for V and 8 bases for J; bases not matched to a gene: 7. Germline V gives CDR1 SGHTA, CDR2 FQGNSA. This CDR3 is 15 amino acids long. The CDR3 DNA reads TGTGCCAGCAGCTTAGTTGAGCGGGGCCGGGGGGAGCTGTTTTTT. Amino acids: CASSLVERGRGELFF.

This sequence joins TRBV9 and TRBJ2-3; 7 bases map to TRBD2. With 4 bases clipped from V and 4 bases from J, the junction kept 9 bases outside the gene matches. There are 15 residues in the CDR3. Germline CDR1 SGDLS, CDR2 YYNGEE. The CDR3 protein is CASSLRLASADTQYF. In DNA form, the CDR3 reads TGTGCCAGCAGCCTCCGACTAGCCTCGGCAGATACGCAGTATTTT.

This chain connects TRBV6-5 to TRBJ2-3, with 7 bases fitting TRBD2. This CDR3 spans 14 amino acids. Trimming took 8 bases from V and 1 from J; bases not matched to a gene: 6. Germline V CDR1 and CDR2: MNHEY, SVGAGI. CDR3 amino acids: CASGRAPGTDTQYF. CDR3 coding DNA: TGTGCCAGCGGGAGGGCGCCTGGCACAGATACGCAGTATTTT.